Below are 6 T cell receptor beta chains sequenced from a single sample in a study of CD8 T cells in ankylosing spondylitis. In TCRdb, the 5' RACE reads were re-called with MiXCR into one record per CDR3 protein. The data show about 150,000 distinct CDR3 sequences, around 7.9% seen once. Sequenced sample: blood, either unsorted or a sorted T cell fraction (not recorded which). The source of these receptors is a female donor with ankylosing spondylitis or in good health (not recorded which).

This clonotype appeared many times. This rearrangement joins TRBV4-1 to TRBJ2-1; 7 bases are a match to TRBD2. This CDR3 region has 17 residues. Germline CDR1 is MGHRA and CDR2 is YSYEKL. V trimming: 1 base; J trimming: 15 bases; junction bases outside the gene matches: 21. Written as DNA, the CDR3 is TGCGCCAGCAGCCAAGGGGTGGTATCGATTGGGATACGGGAGGCGTTCTTC. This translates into CASSQGVVSIGIREAFF.

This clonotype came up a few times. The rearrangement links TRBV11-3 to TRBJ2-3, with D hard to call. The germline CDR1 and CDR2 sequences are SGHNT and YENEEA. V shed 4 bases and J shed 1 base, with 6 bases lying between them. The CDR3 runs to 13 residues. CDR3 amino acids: CASSSEGTDTQYF. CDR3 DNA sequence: TGTGCCAGCAGCTCCGAAGGCACAGATACGCAGTATTTT.

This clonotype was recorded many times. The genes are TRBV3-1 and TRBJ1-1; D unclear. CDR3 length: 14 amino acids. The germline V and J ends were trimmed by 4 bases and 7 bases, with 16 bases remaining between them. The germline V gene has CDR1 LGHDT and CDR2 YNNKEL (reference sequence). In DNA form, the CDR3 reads TGTGCCAGCAGCCTGGAGGGCTTGAGTGATGAAGCTTTCTTT. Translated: CASSLEGLSDEAFF.

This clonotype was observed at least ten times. CDR3 residues: CSALRGRGLSGNTIYF. CDR3 sequence (DNA): TGCAGTGCTCTTCGAGGGCGGGGGCTCTCTGGAAACACCATATATTTT. V usage is TRBV20-1 and J usage is TRBJ1-3; weak D call: TRBD1 (6 bases). V was trimmed by 5 bases and J by 0 bases, leaving 17 bases between them. Germline V CDR1 and CDR2: DFQATT, SNEGSKA (reference sequence). The length of the CDR3 is 16 residues.

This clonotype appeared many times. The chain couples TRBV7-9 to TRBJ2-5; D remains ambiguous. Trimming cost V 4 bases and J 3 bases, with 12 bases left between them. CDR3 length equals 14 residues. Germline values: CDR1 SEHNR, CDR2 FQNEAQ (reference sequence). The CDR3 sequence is CASSSGQIEETQYF. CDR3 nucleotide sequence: TGTGCCAGCAGCTCCGGCCAGATAGAAGAGACCCAGTACTTC.

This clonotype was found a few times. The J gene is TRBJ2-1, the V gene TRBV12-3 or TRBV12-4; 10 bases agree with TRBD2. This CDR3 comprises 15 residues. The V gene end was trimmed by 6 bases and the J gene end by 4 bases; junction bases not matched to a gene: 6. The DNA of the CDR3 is TGTGCCAGCAGATCTAGCGGGGGAGAGTACAATGAGCAGTTCTTC. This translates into CASRSSGGEYNEQFF.